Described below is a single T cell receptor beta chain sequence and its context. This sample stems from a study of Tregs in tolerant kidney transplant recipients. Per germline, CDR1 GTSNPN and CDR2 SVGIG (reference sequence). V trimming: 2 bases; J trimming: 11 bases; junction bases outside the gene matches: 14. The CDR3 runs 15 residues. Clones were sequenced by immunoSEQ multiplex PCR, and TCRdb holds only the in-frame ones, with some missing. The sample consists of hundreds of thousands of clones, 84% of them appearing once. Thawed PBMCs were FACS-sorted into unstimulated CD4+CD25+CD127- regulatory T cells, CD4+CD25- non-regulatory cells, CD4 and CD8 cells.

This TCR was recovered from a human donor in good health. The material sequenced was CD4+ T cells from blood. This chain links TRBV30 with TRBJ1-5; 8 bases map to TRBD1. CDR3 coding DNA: TGTGCCTGGAGTTTAGGAGGACAGGGCGGGGGGTCCCAGCATTTT. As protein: CAWSLGGQGGGSQHF.